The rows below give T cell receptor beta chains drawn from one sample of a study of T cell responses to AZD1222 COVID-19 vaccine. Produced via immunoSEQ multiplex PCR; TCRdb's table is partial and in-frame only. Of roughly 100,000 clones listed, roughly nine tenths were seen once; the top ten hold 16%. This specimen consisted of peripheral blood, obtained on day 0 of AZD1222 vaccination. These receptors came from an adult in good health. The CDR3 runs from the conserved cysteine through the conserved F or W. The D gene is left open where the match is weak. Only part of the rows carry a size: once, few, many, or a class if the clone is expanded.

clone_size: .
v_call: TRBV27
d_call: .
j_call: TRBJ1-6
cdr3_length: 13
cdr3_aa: CASSLRANSPLHF
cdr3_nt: TGTGCCAGCAGTTTACGGGCCAATTCACCCCTCCACTTT

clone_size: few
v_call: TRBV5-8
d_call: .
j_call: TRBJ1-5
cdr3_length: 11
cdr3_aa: CASSPGQPQHF
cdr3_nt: TGTGCCAGCAGTCCGGGCCAGCCCCAGCATTTT

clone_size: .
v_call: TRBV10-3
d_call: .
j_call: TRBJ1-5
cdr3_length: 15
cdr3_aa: CAISEYRDRNQPQHF
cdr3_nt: TGTGCCATCAGTGAATACCGGGACCGGAATCAGCCCCAGCATTTT

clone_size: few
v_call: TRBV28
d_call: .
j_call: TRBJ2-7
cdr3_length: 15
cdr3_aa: CASSLLGVSPYEQYF
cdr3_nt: TGTGCCAGCAGTTTATTGGGAGTAAGTCCCTACGAGCAGTACTTC

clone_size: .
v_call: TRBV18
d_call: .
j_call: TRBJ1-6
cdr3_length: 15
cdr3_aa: CASSPSLPDNSPLHF
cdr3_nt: TGTGCCAGCTCACCATCCTTGCCAGATAATTCACCCCTCCACTTT

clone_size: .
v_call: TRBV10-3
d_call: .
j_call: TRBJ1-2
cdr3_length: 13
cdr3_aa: CAISESPDYGYTF
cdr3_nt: TGTGCCATCAGTGAGTCTCCGGACTATGGCTACACCTTC

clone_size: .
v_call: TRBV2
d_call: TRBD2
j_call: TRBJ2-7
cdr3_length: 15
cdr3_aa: CASSDSQGGLGEQYF
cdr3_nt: TGTGCCAGCAGTGACTCGCAGGGAGGGTTGGGCGAGCAGTACTTC

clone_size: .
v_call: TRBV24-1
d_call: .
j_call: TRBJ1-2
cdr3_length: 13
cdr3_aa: CATIDPPVDGYTF
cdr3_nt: TGTGCCACCATTGACCCTCCCGTTGATGGCTACACCTTC

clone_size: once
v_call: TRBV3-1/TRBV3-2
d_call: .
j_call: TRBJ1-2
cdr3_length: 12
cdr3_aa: CASSQGGRGYTF
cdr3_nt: TGTGCCAGCAGCCAAGGGGGGCGCGGCTACACCTTC

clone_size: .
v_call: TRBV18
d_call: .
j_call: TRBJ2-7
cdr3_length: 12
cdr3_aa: CASSPGGYEQYF
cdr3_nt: TGTGCCAGCTCACCGGGAGGCTACGAGCAGTACTTC

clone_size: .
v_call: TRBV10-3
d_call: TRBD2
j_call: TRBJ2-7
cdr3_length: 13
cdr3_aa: CASSGTTTYEQYF
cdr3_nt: TGTGCCAGTTCCGGGACTACAACCTACGAGCAGTACTTC

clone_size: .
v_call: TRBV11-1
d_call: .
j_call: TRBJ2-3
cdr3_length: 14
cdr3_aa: CASSLATGRGTQYF
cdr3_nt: TGTGCCAGCAGCTTAGCAACAGGGCGCGGTACGCAGTATTTT

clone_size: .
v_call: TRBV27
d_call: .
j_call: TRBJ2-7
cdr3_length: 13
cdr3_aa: CASSFTASHEQYF
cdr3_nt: TGTGCCAGCAGTTTTACGGCTAGCCACGAGCAGTACTTC